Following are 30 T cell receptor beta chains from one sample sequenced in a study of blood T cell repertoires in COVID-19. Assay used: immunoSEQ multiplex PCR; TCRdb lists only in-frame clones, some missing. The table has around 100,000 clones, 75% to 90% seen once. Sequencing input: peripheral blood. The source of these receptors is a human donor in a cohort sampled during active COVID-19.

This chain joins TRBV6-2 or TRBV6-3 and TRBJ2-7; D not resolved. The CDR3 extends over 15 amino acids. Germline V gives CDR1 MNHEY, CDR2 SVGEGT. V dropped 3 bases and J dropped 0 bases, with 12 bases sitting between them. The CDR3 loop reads CASSYGQQSSYEQYF. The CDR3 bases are TGTGCCAGCAGTTATGGGCAGCAAAGCTCCTACGAGCAGTACTTC.

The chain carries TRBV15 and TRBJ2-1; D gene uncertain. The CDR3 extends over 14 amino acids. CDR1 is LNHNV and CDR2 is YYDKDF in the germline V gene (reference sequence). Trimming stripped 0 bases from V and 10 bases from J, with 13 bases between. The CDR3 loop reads CATSRDHQNPEQFF. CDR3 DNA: TGTGCCACCAGCAGAGATCACCAGAACCCCGAGCAGTTCTTC.

In DNA, the CDR3 is TGTGCCACCAGCAGAGTACTTAATTCACCCCTCCACTTT. As protein: CATSRVLNSPLHF. The V gene is TRBV15, the J gene TRBJ1-6; no definite D call. With 1 base removed from V and 6 bases from J, the gap between germline ends came to 4 bases. The CDR3 is 13 residues long. Germline-derived CDR1 and CDR2 are LNHNV and YYDKDF (reference sequence).

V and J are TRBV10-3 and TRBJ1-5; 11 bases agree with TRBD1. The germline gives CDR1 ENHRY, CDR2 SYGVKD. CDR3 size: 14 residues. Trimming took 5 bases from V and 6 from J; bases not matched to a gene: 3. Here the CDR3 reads CAISPDRGLQPQHF. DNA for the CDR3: TGTGCCATCAGTCCGGACAGGGGGCTTCAGCCCCAGCATTTT.

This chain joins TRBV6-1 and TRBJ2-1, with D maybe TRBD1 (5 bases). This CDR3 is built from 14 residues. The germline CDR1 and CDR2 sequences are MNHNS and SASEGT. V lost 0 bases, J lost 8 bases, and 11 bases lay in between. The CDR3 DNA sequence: TGTGCCAGCAGTGAAGCGAGGACCAGGGATGAGCAGTTCTTC. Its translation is CASSEARTRDEQFF.

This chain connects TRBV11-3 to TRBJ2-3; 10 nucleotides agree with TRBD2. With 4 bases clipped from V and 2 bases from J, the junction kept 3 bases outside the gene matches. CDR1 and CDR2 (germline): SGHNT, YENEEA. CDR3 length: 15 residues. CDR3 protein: CASSSGLAVTDTQYF. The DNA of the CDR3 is TGTGCCAGCAGCTCTGGACTAGCGGTCACAGATACGCAGTATTTT.

DNA of the CDR3: TGTGCCAGCAGGCCCTCTGCCGGGCAGTTCTTC. Translation gives CASRPSAGQFF. The V call is TRBV27, the J call TRBJ2-1; unclear D gene. The CDR3 is 11 residues long. Trimming removed 6 bases from V and 12 bases from J, with 12 bases in between. Germline lookup yields CDR1 MNHEY and CDR2 SMNVEV (reference sequence).

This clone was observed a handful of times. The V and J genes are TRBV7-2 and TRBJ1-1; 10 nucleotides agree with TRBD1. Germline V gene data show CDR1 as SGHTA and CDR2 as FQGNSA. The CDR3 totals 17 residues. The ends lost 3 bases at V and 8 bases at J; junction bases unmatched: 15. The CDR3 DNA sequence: TGTGCCAGCAGCTTCTACCGGGACAGGGGTTTAACCCCCGAAGCTTTCTTT. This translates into CASSFYRDRGLTPEAFF. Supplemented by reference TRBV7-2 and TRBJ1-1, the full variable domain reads GAGVSQSPSNKVTEKGKDVELRCDPISGHTALYWYRQSLGQGLEFLIYFQGNSAPDKSGLPSDRFSAERTGGSVSTLTIQRTQQEDSAVYLCASSFYRDRGLTPEAFFGQGTRLTVV.

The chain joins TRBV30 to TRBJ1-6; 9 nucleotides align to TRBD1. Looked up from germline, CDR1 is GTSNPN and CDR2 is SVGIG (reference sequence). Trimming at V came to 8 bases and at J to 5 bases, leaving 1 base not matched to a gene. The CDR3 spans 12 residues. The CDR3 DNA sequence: TGTGCCAGACAGGGGGATAATTCACCCCTCCACTTT. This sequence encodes CARQGDNSPLHF.

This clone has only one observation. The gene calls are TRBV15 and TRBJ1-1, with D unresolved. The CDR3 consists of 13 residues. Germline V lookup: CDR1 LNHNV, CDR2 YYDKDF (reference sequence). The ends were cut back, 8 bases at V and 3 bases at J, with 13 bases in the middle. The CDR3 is CATGYGRYTEAFF. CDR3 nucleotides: TGTGCCACCGGGTACGGGAGGTACACTGAAGCTTTCTTT. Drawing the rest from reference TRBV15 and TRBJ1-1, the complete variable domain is DAMVIQNPRYQVTQFGKPVTLSCSQTLNHNVMYWYQQKSSQAPKLLFHYYDKDFNNEADTPDNFQSRRPNTSFCFLDIRSPGLGDTAMYLCATGYGRYTEAFFGQGTRLTVV.

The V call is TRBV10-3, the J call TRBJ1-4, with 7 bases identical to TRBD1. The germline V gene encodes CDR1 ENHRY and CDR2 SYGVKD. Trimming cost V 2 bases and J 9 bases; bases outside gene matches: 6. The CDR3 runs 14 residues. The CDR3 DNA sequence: TGTGCCATCAGTGAGCCGACAGGGTCCCAAAAACTGTTTTTT. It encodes CAISEPTGSQKLFF.

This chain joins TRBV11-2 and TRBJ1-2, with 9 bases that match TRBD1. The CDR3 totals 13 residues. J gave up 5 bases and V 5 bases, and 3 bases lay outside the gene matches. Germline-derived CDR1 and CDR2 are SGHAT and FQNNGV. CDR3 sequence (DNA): TGTGCCAGCAGCCCAGGACAGGGGTATGGCTACACCTTC. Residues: CASSPGQGYGYTF.

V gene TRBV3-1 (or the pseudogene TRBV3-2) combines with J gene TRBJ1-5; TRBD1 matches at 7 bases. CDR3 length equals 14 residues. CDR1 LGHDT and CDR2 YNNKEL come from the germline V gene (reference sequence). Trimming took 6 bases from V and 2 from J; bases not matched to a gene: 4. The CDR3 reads CASSQRGRNQPQHF. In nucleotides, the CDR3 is TGTGCCAGCAGTCAAAGGGGGCGCAATCAGCCCCAGCATTTT.

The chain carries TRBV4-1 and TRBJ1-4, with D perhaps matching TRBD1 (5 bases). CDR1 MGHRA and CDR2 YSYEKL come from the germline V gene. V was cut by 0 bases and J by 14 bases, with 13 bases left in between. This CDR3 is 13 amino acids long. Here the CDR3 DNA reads TGCGCCAGCAGCCAAGAGGGGCAGACAAAGCTGTTTTTT. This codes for CASSQEGQTKLFF.

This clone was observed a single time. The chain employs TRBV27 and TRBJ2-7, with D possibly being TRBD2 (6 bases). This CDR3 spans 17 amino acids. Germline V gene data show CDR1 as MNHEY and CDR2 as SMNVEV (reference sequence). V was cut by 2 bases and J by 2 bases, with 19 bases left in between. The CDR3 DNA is TGTGCCAGCAGTTTAGCCAGCGGGTCCTTCCTACCCTACGAGCAGTACTTC. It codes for CASSLASGSFLPYEQYF.

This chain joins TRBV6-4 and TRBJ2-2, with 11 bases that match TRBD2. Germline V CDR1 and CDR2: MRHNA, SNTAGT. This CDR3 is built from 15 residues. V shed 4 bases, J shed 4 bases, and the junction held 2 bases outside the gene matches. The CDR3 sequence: CASSVLAGGTGELFF. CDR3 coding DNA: TGTGCCAGCAGTGTTCTAGCGGGGGGCACCGGGGAGCTGTTTTTT.

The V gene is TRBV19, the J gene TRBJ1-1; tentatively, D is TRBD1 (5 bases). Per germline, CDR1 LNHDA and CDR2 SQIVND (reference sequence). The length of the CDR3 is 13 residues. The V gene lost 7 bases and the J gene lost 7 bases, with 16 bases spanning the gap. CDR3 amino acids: CASTRRGEGEAFF. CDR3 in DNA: TGTGCCAGTACCCGCCGGGGGGAAGGTGAAGCTTTCTTT.

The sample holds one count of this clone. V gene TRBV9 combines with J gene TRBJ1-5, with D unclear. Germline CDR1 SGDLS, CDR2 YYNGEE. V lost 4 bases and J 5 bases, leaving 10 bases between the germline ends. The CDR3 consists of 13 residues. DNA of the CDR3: TGTGCCAGCAGCTTCCGGGAGGATCAGCCCCAGCATTTT. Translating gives CASSFREDQPQHF.

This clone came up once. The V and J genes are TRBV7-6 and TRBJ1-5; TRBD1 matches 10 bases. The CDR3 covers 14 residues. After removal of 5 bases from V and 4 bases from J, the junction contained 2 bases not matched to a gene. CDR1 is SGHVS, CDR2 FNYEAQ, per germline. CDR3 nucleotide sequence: TGTGCCAGCAGCATGGGACAGGGGAATCAGCCCCAGCATTTT. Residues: CASSMGQGNQPQHF.

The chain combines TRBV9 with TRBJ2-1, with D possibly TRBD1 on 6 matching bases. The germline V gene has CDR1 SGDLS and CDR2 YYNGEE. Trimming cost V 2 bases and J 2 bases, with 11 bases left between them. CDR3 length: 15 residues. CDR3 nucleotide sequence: TGTGCCAGCAGCGTTTCACAGGGCCCCTACAATGAGCAGTTCTTC. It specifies CASSVSQGPYNEQFF.

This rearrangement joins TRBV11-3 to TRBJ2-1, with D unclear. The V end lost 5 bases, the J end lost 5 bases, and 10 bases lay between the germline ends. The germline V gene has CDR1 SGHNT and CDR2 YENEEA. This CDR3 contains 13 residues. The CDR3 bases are TGTGCCAGCAGCGTAGCCCTAAACAATGAGCAGTTCTTC. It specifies CASSVALNNEQFF.

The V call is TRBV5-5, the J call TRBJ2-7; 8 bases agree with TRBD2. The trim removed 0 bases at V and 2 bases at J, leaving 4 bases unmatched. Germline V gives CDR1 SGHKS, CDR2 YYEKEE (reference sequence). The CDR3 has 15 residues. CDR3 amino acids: CASSLGRGGPYEQYF. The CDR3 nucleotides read TGTGCCAGCAGCTTGGGTCGGGGGGGACCCTACGAGCAGTACTTC.

As DNA, the CDR3 is TGCGCCAGCAGCCTGACCGGACAGGGAATTGAAAAACTGTTTTTT. Residues: CASSLTGQGIEKLFF. This rearrangement joins TRBV4-1 to TRBJ1-4; 8 nucleotides align to TRBD1. Germline CDR1 MGHRA, CDR2 YSYEKL. V dropped 4 bases and J dropped 7; count of bases not matched to a gene: 8. The CDR3 runs 15 residues.

Here the CDR3 DNA reads TGTGCCAGCAGTGAAAGGGGCAGTCCCGGGGGAGCGTCCTACAATGAGCAGTTCTTC. Its translation is CASSERGSPGGASYNEQFF. The chain recombines TRBV6-1 with TRBJ2-1, with TRBD2 as a possible D gene (6 bases). The CDR3 is 19 residues long. Trimming cost V 2 bases and J 1 base, with 21 bases left between them. Germline-derived CDR1 and CDR2 are MNHNS and SASEGT.

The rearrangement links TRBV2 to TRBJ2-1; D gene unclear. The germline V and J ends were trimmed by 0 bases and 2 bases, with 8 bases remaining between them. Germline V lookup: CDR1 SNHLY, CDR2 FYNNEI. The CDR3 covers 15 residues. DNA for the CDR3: TGTGCCAGCAGTGAAGCTCTAGTCCCCTACAATGAGCAGTTCTTC. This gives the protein CASSEALVPYNEQFF.

CDR3 nucleotide sequence: TGTGCCAGCAGTTCTCCAGGGGAAAACAATGAGCAGTTCTTC. Its protein is CASSSPGENNEQFF. The chain has TRBV28 and TRBJ2-1, with D perhaps TRBD1 (6 bases). The CDR3 has 14 amino acids. Between the trimmed V and J ends, which lost 4 bases and 5 bases, there was a span of 12 bases. CDR1 is MDHEN and CDR2 is SYDVKM in the germline V gene. The complete variable domain, with remaining parts taken from reference TRBV28 and TRBJ2-1, reads DVKVTQSSRYLVKRTGEKVFLECVQDMDHENMFWYRQDPGLGLRLIYFSYDVKMKEKGDIPEGYSVSREKKERFSLILESASTNQTSMYLCASSSPGENNEQFFGPGTRLTVL.

The CDR3 loop is CASSPLPGVNTEAFF. CDR3 in DNA: TGCGCCAGCAGCCCATTGCCAGGTGTGAACACTGAAGCTTTCTTT. The V gene is TRBV5-1, the J gene TRBJ1-1; D uncertain. Trimming stripped 4 bases from V and 0 bases from J, with 13 bases between. The CDR3 contains 15 residues. The V gene's germline CDR1 is SGHRS and CDR2 YFSETQ. Full variable domain (rest looked up from reference TRBV5-1 and TRBJ1-1): KAGVTQTPRYLIKTRGQQVTLSCSPISGHRSVSWYQQTPGQGLQFLFEYFSETQRNKGNFPGRFSGRQFSNSRSEMNVSTLELGDSALYLCASSPLPGVNTEAFFGQGTRLTVV.

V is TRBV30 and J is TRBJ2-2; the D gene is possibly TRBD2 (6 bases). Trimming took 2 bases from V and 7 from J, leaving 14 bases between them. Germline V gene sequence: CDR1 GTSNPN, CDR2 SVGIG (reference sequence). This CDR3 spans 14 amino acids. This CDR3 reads CAWSRYGGSGELFF. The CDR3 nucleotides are TGTGCCTGGAGTCGATATGGAGGGAGCGGGGAGCTGTTTTTT.

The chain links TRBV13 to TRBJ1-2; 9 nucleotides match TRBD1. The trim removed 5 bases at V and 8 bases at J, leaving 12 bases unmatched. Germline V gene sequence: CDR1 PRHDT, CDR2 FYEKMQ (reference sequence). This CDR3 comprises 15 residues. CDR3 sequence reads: CASSTLWDRAEGYTF. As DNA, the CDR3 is TGTGCCAGCAGCACCCTTTGGGACAGGGCGGAGGGCTACACCTTC.

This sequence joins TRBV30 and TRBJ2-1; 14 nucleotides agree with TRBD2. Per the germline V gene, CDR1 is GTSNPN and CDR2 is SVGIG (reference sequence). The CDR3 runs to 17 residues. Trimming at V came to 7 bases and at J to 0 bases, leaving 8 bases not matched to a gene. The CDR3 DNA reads TGTGCCTTTGGACTAGCGGGGGGAGAGAGCTCCTACAATGAGCAGTTCTTC. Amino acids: CAFGLAGGESSYNEQFF.